This note documents a single T cell receptor beta chain sequence. Its antigen is as yet unknown. The sample originates from a study of cytomegalovirus exposure and HLA in healthy donors. Whole-study findings and limits: One later analysis, an examination of the 120 or so validation repertoires, found that first-cohort TCR clusters tended to co-occur in them. Confirmation in vitro established that three CMV-associated chains were specific for CMV antigens.

Here immunoSEQ multiplex PCR was the method, and the copy in TCRdb shows in-frame clones only, minus some. Counted here are about 60,000 clones, more than 85% occurring once; the ten biggest clones make up around 7%. The germline CDR1 and CDR2 sequences are LGHNA and YSLEER. Deletions cut 3 bases from V and 2 bases from J, with 14 bases between. The CDR3 is 15 amino acids. The V gene is TRBV4-3, the J gene TRBJ2-7, with D possibly matching TRBD2 (5 bases). The receptor comes from a woman aged 18-30 years in good health and CMV-seropositive. Sequencing was carried out using PBMCs. CDR3 amino acids: CASSHRRGNTYEQYF. CDR3 DNA sequence: TGCGCCAGCAGCCATAGAAGAGGGAATACCTACGAGCAGTACTTC.